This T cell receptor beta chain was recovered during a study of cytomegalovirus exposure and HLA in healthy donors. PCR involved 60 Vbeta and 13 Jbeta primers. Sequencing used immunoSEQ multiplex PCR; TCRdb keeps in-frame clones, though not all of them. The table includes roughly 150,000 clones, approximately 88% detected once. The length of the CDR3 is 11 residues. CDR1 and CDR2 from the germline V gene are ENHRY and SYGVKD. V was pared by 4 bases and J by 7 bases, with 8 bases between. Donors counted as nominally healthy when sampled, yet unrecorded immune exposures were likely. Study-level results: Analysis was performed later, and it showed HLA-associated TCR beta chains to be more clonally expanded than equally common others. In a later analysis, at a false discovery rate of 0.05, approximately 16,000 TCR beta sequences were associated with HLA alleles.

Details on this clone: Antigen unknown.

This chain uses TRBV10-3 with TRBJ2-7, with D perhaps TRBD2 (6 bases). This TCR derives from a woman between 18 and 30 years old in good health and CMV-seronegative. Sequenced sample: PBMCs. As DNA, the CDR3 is TGTGCCATCAGTGGGGGGGAGGAGCAGTACTTC. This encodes CAISGGEEQYF.